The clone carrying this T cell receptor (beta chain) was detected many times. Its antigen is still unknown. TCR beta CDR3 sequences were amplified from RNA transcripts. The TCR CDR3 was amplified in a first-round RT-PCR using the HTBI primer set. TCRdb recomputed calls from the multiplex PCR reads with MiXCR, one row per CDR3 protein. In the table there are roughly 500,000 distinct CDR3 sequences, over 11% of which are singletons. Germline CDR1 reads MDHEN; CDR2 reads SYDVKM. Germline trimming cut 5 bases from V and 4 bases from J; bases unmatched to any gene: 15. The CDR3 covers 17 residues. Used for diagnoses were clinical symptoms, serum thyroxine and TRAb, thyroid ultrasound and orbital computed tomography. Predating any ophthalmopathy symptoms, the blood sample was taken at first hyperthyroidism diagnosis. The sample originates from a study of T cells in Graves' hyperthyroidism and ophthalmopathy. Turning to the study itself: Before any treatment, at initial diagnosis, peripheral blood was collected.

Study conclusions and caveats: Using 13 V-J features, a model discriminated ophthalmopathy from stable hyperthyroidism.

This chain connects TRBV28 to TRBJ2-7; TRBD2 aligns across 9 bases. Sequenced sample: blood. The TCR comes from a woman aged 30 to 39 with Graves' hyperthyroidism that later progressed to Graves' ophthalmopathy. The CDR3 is CASSLRRGAGGNYEQYF. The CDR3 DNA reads TGTGCCAGCAGTCTTAGGAGGGGAGCGGGGGGAAATTACGAGCAGTACTTC.